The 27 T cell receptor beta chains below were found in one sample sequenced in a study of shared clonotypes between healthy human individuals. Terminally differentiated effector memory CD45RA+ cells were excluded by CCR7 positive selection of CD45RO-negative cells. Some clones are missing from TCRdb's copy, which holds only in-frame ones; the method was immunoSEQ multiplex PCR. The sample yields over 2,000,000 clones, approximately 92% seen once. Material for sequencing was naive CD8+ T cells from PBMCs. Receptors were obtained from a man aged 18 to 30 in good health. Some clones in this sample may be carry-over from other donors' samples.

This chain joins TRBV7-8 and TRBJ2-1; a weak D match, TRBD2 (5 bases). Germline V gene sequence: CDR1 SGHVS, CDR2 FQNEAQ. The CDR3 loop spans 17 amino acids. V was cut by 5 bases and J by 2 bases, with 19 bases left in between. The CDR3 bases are TGTGCCAGCAGCACCGGGTCTCGAACTAGTGCCTACAATGAGCAGTTCTTC. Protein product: CASSTGSRTSAYNEQFF.

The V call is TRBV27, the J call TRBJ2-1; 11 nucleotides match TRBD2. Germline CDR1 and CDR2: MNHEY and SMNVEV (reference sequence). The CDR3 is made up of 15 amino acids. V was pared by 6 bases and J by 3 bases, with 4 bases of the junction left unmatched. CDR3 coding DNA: TGTGCCAGCAGGGTACTAGCGGGAGACTACAATGAGCAGTTCTTC. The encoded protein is CASRVLAGDYNEQFF.

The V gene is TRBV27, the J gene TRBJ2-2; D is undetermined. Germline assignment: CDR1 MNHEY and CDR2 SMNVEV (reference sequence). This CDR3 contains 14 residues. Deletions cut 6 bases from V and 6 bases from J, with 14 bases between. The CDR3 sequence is CASSPQQIAGELFF. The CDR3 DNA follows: TGTGCCAGCAGCCCTCAACAGATCGCCGGGGAGCTGTTTTTT.

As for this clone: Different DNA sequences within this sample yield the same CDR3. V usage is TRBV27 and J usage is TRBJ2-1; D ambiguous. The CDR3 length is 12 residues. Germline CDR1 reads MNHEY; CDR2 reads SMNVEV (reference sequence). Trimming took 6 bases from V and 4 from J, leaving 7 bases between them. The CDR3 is CASSPSYNEQFF. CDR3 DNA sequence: TGTGCCAGCAGCCCTTCATACAATGAGCAGTTCTTC.

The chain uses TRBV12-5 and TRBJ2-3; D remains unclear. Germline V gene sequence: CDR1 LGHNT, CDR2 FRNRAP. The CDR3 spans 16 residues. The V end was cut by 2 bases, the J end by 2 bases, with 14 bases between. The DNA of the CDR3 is TGTGCTAGTGGTTTGTCCAACTCCTTGCCCACAGATACGCAGTATTTT. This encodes CASGLSNSLPTDTQYF.

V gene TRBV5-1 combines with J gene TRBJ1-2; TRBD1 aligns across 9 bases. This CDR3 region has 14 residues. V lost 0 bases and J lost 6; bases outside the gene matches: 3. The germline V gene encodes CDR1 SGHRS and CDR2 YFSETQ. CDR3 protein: CASSLAGQGDGYTF. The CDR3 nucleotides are TGCGCCAGCAGCTTGGCGGGACAGGGCGATGGCTACACCTTC.

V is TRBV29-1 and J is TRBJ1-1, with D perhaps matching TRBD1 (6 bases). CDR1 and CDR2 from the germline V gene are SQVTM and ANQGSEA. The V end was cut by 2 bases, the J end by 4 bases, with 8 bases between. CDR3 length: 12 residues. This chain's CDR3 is CSVERGPTEAFF. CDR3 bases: TGCAGCGTTGAACGGGGGCCCACTGAAGCTTTCTTT.

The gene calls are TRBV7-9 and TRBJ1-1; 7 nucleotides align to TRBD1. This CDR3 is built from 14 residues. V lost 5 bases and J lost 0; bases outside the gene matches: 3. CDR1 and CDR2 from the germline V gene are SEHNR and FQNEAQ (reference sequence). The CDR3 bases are TGTGCCAGCAGCCGGGGACAGCTGAACACTGAAGCTTTCTTT. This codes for CASSRGQLNTEAFF.

CDR3 sequence (DNA): TGTGCCAGCAGTTTGAATGTACTTAGCTCTGGGGCCAACGTCCTGACTTTC. As protein: CASSLNVLSSGANVLTF. The genes are TRBV27 and TRBJ2-6, with unresolved D. CDR3 length: 17 amino acids. CDR1 and CDR2 (germline): MNHEY, SMNVEV (reference sequence). V lost 3 bases to trimming and J lost 0 bases, with 12 bases between them.

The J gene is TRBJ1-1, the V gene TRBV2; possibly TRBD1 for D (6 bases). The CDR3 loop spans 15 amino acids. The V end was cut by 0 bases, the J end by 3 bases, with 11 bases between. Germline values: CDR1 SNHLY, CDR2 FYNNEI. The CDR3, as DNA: TGTGCCAGCAGTGAAGCTCAGGGGTGGGACACTGAAGCTTTCTTT. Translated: CASSEAQGWDTEAFF.

The CDR3 region has the DNA TGTGCCAGCAGTTTGGAGACAATGAACACCGGGGAGCTGTTTTTT. Its protein product is CASSLETMNTGELFF. The chain joins TRBV28 to TRBJ2-2; unclear D gene. V lost 3 bases and J 1 base, leaving 9 bases between the germline ends. CDR1 is MDHEN and CDR2 is SYDVKM in the germline V gene. The CDR3 is made up of 15 amino acids.

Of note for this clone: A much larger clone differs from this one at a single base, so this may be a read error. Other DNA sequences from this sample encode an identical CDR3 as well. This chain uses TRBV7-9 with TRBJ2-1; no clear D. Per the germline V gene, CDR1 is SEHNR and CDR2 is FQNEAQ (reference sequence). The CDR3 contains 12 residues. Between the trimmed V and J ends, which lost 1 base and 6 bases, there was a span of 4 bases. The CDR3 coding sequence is TGTGCCAGCAGCTTAGTGGGCAATGAGCAGTTCTTC. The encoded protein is CASSLVGNEQFF. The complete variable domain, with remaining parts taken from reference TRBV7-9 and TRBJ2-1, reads DTGVSQNPRHKITKRGQNVTFRCDPISEHNRLYWYRQTLGQGPEFLTYFQNEAQLEKSRLLSDRFSAERPKGSFSTLEIQRTEQGDSAMYLCASSLVGNEQFFGPGTRLTVL.

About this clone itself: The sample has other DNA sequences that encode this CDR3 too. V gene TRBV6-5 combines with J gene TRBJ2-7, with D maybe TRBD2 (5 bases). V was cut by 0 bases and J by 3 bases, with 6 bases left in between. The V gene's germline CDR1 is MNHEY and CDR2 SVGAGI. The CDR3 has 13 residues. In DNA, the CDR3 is TGTGCCAGCAGTTACTCAGAGGGCTACGAGCAGTACTTC. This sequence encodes CASSYSEGYEQYF.

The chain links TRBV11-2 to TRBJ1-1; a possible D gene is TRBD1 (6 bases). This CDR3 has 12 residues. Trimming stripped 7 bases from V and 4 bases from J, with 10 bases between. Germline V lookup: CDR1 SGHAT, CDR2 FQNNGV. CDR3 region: CASTWGATEAFF. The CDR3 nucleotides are TGTGCCAGCACTTGGGGGGCCACTGAAGCTTTCTTT.

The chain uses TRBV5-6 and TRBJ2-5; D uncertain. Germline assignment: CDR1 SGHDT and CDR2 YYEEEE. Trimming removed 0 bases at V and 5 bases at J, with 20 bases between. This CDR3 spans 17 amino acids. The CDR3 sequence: CASSLEGLTSLSETQYF. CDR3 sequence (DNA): TGTGCCAGCAGCTTGGAAGGTTTAACCTCATTATCGGAGACCCAGTACTTC. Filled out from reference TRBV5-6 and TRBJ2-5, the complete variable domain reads DAGVTQSPTHLIKTRGQQVTLRCSPKSGHDTVSWYQQALGQGPQFIFQYYEEEERQRGNFPDRFSGHQFPNYSSELNVNALLLGDSALYLCASSLEGLTSLSETQYFGPGTRLLVL.

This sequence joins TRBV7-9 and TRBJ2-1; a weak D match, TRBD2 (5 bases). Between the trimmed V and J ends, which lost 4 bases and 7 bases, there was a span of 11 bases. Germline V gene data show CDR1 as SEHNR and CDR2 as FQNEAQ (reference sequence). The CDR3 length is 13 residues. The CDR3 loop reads CASSSWTQNEQFF. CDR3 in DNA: TGTGCCAGCAGCTCCTGGACTCAAAATGAGCAGTTCTTC. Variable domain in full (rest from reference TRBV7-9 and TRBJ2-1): DTGVSQNPRHKITKRGQNVTFRCDPISEHNRLYWYRQTLGQGPEFLTYFQNEAQLEKSRLLSDRFSAERPKGSFSTLEIQRTEQGDSAMYLCASSSWTQNEQFFGPGTRLTVL.

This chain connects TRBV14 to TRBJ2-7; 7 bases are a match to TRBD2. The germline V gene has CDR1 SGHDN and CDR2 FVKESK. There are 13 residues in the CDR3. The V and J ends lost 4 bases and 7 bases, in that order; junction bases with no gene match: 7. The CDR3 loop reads CASSPTPGREQYF. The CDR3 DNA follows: TGTGCCAGCAGCCCGACCCCCGGGAGGGAGCAGTACTTC.

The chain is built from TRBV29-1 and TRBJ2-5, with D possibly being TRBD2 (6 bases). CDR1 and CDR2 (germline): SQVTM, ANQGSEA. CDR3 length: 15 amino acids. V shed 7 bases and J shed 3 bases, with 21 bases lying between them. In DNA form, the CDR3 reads TGCAGCGACTATGAAGGGTGGGGGACTGAAGAGACCCAGTACTTC. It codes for CSDYEGWGTEETQYF. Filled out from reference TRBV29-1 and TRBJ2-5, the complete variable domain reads SAVISQKPSRDICQRGTSLTIQCQVDSQVTMMFWYRQQPGQSLTLIATANQGSEATYESGFVIDKFPISRPNLTFSTLTVSNMSPEDSSIYLCSDYEGWGTEETQYFGPGTRLLVL.

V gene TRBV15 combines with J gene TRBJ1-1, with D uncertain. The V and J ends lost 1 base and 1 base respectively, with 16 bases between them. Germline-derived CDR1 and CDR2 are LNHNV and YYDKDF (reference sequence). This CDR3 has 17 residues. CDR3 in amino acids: CATSRVGTAVPNTEAFF. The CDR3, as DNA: TGTGCCACCAGCAGAGTAGGAACAGCCGTGCCGAACACTGAAGCTTTCTTT.

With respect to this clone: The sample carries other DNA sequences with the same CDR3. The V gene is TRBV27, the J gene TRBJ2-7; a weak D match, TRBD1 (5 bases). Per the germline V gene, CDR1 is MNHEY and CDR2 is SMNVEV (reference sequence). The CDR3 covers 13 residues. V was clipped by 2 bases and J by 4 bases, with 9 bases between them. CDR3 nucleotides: TGTGCCAGCAGTTTAGGCAGGGTATACGAGCAGTACTTC. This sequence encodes CASSLGRVYEQYF.

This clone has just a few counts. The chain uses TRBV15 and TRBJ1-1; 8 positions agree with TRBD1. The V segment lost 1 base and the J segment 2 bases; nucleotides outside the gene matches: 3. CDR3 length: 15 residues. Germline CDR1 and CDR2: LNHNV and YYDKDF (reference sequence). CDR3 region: CATSRVDRGNTEAFF. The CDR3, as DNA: TGTGCCACCAGCAGAGTAGACAGGGGCAACACTGAAGCTTTCTTT.

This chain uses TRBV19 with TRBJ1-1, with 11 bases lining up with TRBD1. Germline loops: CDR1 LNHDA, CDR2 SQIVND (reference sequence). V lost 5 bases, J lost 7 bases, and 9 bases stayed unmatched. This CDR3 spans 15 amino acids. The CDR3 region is CASSPDRGLEFEAFF. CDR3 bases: TGTGCCAGTAGTCCGGACAGGGGGCTGGAGTTTGAAGCTTTCTTT.

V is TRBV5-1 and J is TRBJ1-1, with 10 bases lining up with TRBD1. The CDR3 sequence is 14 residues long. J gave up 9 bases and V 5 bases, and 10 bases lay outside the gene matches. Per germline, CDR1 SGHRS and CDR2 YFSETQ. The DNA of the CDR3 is TGCGCCAGCAGGGGGACAGGGGTGGAGAATAAAGCTTTCTTT. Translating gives CASRGTGVENKAFF.

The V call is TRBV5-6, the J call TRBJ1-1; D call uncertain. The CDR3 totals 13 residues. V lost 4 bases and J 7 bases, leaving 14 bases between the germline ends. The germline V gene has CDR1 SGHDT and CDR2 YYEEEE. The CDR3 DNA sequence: TGTGCCAGCAGCCCGTATCGGGTGGATGAAGCTTTCTTT. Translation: CASSPYRVDEAFF.

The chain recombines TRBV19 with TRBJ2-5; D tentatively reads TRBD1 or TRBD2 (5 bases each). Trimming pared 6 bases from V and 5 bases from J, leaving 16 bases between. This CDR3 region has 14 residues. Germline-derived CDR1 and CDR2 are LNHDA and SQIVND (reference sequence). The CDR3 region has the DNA TGTGCCAGTAGCCCGGACTGGGGCGTGGAGACCCAGTACTTC. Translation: CASSPDWGVETQYF.

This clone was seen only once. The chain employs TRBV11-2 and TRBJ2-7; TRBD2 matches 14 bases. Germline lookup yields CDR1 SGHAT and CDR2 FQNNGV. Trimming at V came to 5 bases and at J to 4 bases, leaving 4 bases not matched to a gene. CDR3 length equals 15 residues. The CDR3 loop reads CASSRTSGRRYEQYF. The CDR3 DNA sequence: TGTGCCAGCAGCAGGACTAGCGGGAGGAGGTACGAGCAGTACTTC. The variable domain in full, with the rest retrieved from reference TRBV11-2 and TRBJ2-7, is EAGVAQSPRYKIIEKRQSVAFWCNPISGHATLYWYQQILGQGPKLLIQFQNNGVVDDSQLPKDRFSAERLKGVDSTLKIQPAKLEDSAVYLCASSRTSGRRYEQYFGPGTRLTVT.

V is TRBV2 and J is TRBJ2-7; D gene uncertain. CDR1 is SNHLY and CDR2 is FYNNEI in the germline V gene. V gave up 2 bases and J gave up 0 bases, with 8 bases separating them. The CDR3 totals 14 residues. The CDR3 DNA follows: TGTGCCAGCAGTGAAAGGGCTAGCTCCTACGAGCAGTACTTC. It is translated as CASSERASSYEQYF.